This TCR beta chain was identified in a study of T and B cells in COVID-19 patients. BIOMED2 TRB-A/B primer pools were used in multiplex TRB PCR. TCRdb re-called the multiplex PCR reads with MiXCR, one entry per CDR3 protein. The sample contains 15,000 or so distinct CDR3 sequences, approximately 30% of which appear only once. From blood, about 240-550 ng of genomic DNA served as TRB template. Per germline, CDR1 MGHRA and CDR2 YSYEKL. V gave up 1 base and J gave up 7 bases, with 13 bases separating them. The CDR3 extends over 15 amino acids. Specimen: blood. The chain combines TRBV4-1 with TRBJ2-2; D remains ambiguous. The sequence came from a human donor who had recovered from COVID-19. The CDR3 DNA is TGCGCCAGCAGCCAAGTTGGTGGATTTGGCGGGGAGCTGTTTTTT. Translating gives CASSQVGGFGGELFF.